This T cell receptor (beta chain) was recorded in a study of blood T cell repertoires in COVID-19. The wider study: From T cells, B-cell-depleted T cells, or PBMCs came the material, which was cDNA or gDNA.

As originally analysed: Reference gene primer amplification gave nucleated cell count estimates. Method: immunoSEQ multiplex PCR; TCRdb's copy keeps in-frame clones and lacks some. That table is the source of V, J and clone size, and D and trimming were worked out from the DNA. The sample holds fewer than 150,000 clones, about 88% seen once. From germline, CDR1 is SNHLY and CDR2 FYNNEI. After removal of 1 base from V and 2 bases from J, the junction contained 1 base not matched to a gene. The CDR3 extends over 15 amino acids. Sequencing was carried out using peripheral blood. The source is a man aged 45-60 years with active or convalescent COVID-19. This chain links TRBV2 with TRBJ1-3; 8 nucleotides agree with TRBD1. Here the CDR3 reads CASSEGTGTGNTIYF. The CDR3 DNA is TGTGCCAGCAGTGAAGGGACAGGGACTGGAAACACCATATATTTT.